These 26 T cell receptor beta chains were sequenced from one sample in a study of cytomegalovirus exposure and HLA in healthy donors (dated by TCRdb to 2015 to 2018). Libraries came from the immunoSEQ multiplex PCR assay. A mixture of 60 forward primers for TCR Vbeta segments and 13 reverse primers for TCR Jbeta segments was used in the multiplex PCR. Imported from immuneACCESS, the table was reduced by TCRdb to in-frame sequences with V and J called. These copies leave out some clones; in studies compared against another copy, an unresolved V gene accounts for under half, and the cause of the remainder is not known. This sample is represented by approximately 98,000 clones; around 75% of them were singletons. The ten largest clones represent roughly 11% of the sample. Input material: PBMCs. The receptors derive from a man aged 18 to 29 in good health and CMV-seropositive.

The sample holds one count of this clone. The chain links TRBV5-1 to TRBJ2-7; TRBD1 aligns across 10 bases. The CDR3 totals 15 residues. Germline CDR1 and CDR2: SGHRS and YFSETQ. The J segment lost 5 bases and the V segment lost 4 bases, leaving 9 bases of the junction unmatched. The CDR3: CASSIWTGGLDEQYF. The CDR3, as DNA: TGCGCCAGCAGCATTTGGACAGGGGGACTCGACGAGCAGTACTTC.

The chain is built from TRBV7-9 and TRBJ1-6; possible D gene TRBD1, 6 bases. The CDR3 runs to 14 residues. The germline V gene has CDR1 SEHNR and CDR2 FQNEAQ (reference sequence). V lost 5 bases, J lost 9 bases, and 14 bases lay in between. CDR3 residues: CASSHRDNFSPLHF. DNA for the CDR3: TGTGCCAGCAGCCACCGGGACAATTTTTCACCCCTCCACTTT.

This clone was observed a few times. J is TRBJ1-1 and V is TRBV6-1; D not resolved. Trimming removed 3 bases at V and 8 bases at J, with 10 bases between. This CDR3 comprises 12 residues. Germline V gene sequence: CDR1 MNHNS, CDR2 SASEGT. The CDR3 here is CASSDWWQEAFF. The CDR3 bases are TGTGCCAGCAGTGACTGGTGGCAGGAAGCTTTCTTT.

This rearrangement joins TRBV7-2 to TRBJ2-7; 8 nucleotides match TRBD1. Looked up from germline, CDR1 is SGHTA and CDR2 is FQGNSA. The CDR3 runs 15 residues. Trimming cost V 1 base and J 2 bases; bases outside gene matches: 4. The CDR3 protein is CASSLGGTGTYEQYF. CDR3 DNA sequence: TGTGCCAGCAGCTTAGGCGGGACAGGAACCTACGAGCAGTACTTC.

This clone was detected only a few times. The CDR3 reads CASSPGLAITYEQYF. In DNA, the CDR3 is TGTGCCAGCAGCCCCGGACTAGCGATTACCTACGAGCAGTACTTC. The rearrangement links TRBV11-2 to TRBJ2-7, with 9 bases that match TRBD2. V was pared by 5 bases and J by 2 bases, with 7 bases of the junction left unmatched. The V gene's germline CDR1 is SGHAT and CDR2 FQNNGV. This CDR3 comprises 15 residues. Supplemented by reference TRBV11-2 and TRBJ2-7, the full variable domain reads EAGVAQSPRYKIIEKRQSVAFWCNPISGHATLYWYQQILGQGPKLLIQFQNNGVVDDSQLPKDRFSAERLKGVDSTLKIQPAKLEDSAVYLCASSPGLAITYEQYFGPGTRLTVT.

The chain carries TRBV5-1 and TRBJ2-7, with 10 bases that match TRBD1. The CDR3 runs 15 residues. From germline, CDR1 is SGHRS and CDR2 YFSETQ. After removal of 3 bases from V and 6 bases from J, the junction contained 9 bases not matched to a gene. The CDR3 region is CASSSGTGDRGEQYF. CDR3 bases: TGCGCCAGCAGCTCCGGGACAGGGGATAGGGGCGAGCAGTACTTC. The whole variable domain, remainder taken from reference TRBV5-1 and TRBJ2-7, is KAGVTQTPRYLIKTRGQQVTLSCSPISGHRSVSWYQQTPGQGLQFLFEYFSETQRNKGNFPGRFSGRQFSNSRSEMNVSTLELGDSALYLCASSSGTGDRGEQYFGPGTRLTVT.

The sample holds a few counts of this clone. The CDR3 coding sequence is TGTGCCAGCAGGGCCAGAGGGGGCGGAGGAAACACCATATATTTT. It specifies CASRARGGGGNTIYF. V gene TRBV2 combines with J gene TRBJ1-3; 7 nucleotides agree with TRBD1. V trimming: 6 bases; J trimming: 4 bases; junction bases outside the gene matches: 9. The CDR3 is 15 residues long. The germline gives CDR1 SNHLY, CDR2 FYNNEI.

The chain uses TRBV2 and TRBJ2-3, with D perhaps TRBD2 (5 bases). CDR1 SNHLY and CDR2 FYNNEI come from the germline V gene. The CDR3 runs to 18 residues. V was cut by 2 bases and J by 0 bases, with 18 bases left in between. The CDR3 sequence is CASSELSGLHRSTDTQYF. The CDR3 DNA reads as TGTGCCAGCAGTGAATTATCGGGGTTGCATCGTAGCACAGATACGCAGTATTTT.

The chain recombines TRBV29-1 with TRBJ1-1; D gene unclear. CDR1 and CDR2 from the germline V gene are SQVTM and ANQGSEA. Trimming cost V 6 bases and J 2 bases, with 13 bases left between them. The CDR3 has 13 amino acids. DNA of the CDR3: TGCAGCGTCTACCGGACTACTAACACTGAAGCTTTCTTT. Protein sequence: CSVYRTTNTEAFF.

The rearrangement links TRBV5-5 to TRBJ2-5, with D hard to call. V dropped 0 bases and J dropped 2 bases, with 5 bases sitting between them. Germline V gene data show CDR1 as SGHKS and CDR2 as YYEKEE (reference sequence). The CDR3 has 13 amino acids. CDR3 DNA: TGTGCCAGCAGCTTGGTACTACAAGAGACCCAGTACTTC. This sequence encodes CASSLVLQETQYF. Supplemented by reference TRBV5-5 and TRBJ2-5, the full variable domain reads DAGVTQSPTHLIKTRGQQVTLRCSPISGHKSVSWYQQVLGQGPQFIFQYYEKEERGRGNFPDRFSARQFPNYSSELNVNALLLGDSALYLCASSLVLQETQYFGPGTRLLVL.

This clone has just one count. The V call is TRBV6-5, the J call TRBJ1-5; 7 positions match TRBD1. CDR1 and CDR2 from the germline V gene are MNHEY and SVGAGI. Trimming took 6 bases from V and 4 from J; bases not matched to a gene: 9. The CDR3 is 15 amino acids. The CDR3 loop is CASSPGGRGNQPQHF. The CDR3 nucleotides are TGTGCCAGCAGCCCAGGGGGTCGAGGGAATCAGCCCCAGCATTTT.

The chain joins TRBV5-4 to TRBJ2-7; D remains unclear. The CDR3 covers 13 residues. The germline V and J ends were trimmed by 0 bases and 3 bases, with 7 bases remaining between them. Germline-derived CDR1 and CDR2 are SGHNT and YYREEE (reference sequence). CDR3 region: CASSLEYGYEQYF. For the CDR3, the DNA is TGTGCCAGCAGCTTGGAGTACGGCTACGAGCAGTACTTC. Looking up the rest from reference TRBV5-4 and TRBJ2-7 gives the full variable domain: ETGVTQSPTHLIKTRGQQVTLRCSSQSGHNTVSWYQQALGQGPQFIFQYYREEENGRGNFPPRFSGLQFPNYSSELNVNALELDDSALYLCASSLEYGYEQYFGPGTRLTVT.

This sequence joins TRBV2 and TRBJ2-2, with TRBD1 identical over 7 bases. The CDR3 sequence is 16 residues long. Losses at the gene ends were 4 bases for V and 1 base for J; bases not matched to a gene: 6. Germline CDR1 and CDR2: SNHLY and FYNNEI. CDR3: CASSGQGIKNTGELFF. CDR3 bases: TGTGCCAGCAGTGGACAGGGAATAAAGAACACCGGGGAGCTGTTTTTT.

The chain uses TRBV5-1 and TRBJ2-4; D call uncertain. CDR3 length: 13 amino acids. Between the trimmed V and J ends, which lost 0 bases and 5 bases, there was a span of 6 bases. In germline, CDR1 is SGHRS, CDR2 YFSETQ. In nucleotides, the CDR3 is TGCGCCAGCAGCTTGGGGCACCAAAACATTCAGTACTTC. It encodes CASSLGHQNIQYF. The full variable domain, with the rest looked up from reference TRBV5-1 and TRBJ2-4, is KAGVTQTPRYLIKTRGQQVTLSCSPISGHRSVSWYQQTPGQGLQFLFEYFSETQRNKGNFPGRFSGRQFSNSRSEMNVSTLELGDSALYLCASSLGHQNIQYFGAGTRLSVL.

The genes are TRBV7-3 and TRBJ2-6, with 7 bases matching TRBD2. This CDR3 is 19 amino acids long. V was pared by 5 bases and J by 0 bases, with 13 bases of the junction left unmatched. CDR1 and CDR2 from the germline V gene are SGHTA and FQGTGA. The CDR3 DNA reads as TGTGCCAGCAGCCCGGGCGGGGGTGGGGCCCGCTCTGGGGCCAACGTCCTGACTTTC. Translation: CASSPGGGGARSGANVLTF.

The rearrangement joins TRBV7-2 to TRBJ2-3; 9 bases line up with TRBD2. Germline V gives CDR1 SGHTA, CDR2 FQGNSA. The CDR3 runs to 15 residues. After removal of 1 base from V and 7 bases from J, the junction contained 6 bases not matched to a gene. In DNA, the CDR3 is TGTGCCAGCAGCTTAGTTAGCGGGAGATTATATACGCAGTATTTT. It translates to CASSLVSGRLYTQYF.

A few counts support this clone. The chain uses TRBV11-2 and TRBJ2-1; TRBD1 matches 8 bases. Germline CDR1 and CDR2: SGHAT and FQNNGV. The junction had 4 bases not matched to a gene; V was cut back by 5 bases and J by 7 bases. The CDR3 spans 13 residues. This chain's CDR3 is CASSDRTGNEQFF. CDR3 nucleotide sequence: TGTGCCAGCAGCGATCGGACAGGGAATGAGCAGTTCTTC.

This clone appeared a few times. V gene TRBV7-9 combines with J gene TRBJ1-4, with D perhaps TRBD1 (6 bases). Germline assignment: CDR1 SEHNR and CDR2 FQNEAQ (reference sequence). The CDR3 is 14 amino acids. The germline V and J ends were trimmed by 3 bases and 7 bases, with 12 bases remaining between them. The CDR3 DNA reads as TGTGCCAGCAGCTTGAACAGGGAAGGTGAAAAACTGTTTTTT. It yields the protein CASSLNREGEKLFF.

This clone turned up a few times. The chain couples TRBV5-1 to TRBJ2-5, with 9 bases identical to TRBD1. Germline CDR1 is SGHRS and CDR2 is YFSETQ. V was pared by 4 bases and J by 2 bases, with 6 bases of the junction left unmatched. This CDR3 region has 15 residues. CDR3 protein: CASSPDRGGQETQYF. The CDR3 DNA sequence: TGCGCCAGCAGCCCGGACAGGGGTGGGCAAGAGACCCAGTACTTC.

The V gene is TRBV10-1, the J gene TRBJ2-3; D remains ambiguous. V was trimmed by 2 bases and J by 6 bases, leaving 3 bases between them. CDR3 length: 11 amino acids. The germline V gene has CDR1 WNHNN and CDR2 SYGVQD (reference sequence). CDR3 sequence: CASSERDTQYF. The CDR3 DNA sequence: TGCGCCAGCAGTGAGCGGGATACGCAGTATTTT.

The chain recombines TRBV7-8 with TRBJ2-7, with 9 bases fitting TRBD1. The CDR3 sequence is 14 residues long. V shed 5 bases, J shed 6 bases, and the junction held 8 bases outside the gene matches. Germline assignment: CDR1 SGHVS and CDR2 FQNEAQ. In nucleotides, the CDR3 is TGTGCCAGCAGCCGGGGACAGGGATCAGGCGAGCAGTACTTC. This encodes CASSRGQGSGEQYF.

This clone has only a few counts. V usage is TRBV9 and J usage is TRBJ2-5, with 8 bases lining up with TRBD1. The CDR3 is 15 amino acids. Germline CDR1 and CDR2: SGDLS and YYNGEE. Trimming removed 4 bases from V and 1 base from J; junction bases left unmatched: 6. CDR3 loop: CASSYRTGTQETQYF. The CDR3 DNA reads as TGTGCCAGCAGCTATAGGACAGGGACCCAAGAGACCCAGTACTTC.

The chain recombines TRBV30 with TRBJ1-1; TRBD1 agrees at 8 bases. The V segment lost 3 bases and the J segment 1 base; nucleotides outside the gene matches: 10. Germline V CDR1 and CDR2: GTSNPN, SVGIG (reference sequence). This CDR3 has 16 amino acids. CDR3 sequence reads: CAWRKAFGTGNTEAFF. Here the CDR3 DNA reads TGTGCCTGGAGGAAAGCATTCGGGACAGGGAACACTGAAGCTTTCTTT.

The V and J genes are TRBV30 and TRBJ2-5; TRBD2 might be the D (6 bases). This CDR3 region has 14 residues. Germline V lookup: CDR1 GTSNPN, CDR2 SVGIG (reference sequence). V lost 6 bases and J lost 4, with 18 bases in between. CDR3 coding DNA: TGTGCCTGTGGGTCAAAGGGCGGGGTAGAGACCCAGTACTTC. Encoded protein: CACGSKGGVETQYF.

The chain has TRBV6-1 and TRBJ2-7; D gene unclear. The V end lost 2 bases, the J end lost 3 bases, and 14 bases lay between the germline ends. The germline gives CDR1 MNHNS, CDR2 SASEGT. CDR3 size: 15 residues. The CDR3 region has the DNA TGTGCCAGCAGTGAACGTACACCAGCTAGCTACGAGCAGTACTTC. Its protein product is CASSERTPASYEQYF.

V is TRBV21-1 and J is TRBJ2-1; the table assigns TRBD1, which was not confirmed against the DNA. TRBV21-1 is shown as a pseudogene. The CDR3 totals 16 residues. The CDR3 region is CASTPGHPIPENEQFF. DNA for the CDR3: TGTGCCAGCACCCCGGGACACCCTATCCCTGAGAATGAGCAGTTCTTC.